The 20 T cell receptor beta chains in this list originate from one sample, sequenced in a study of T cell responses to AZD1222 COVID-19 vaccine. Generated by immunoSEQ multiplex PCR, the TCRdb table keeps only in-frame clones and is missing some. Here the sample spans some 92,000 clones, around 90% being singletons. This specimen consisted of peripheral blood, obtained on day 0 of AZD1222 vaccination. These TCRs come from an adult in good health.

The rearrangement joins TRBV6-5 to TRBJ1-4; 7 nucleotides agree with TRBD1. Germline lookup yields CDR1 MNHEY and CDR2 SVGAGI. The J segment lost 7 bases and the V segment lost 7 bases, leaving 12 bases of the junction unmatched. This CDR3 region has 15 residues. CDR3 DNA: TGTGCCAGCAATACTTTACAGGGGCACGCTGAAAAACTGTTTTTT. Protein sequence: CASNTLQGHAEKLFF.

The gene calls are TRBV6-2 or TRBV6-3 and TRBJ2-1; D not resolved. The ends were cut back, 6 bases at V and 5 bases at J, with 20 bases in the middle. The CDR3 extends over 16 amino acids. The V gene's germline CDR1 is MNHEY and CDR2 SVGEGT. CDR3 in amino acids: CASSSLRGMVHNEQFF. In DNA form, the CDR3 reads TGTGCCAGCAGCTCTCTTCGAGGTATGGTCCACAATGAGCAGTTCTTC.

This chain uses TRBV11-2 with TRBJ2-3; D is ambiguous. The germline CDR1 and CDR2 sequences are SGHAT and FQNNGV. This CDR3 spans 14 amino acids. The germline V and J ends were trimmed by 5 bases and 2 bases, with 11 bases remaining between them. This chain's CDR3 is CASSDQLNTDTQYF. For the CDR3, the DNA is TGTGCCAGCAGCGACCAGTTGAACACAGATACGCAGTATTTT.

The J gene is TRBJ2-3, the V gene TRBV19, with 12 bases that match TRBD2. The germline V gene encodes CDR1 LNHDA and CDR2 SQIVND (reference sequence). This CDR3 has 15 amino acids. V gave up 8 bases and J gave up 4 bases; unmatched junction bases: 7. CDR3 loop: CASAPLAGGADTQYF. The CDR3 region has the DNA TGTGCCAGTGCCCCCCTAGCGGGGGGGGCAGATACGCAGTATTTT. The whole variable domain, filled in from reference TRBV19 and TRBJ2-3, reads DGGITQSPKYLFRKEGQNVTLSCEQNLNHDAMYWYRQDPGQGLRLIYYSQIVNDFQKGDIAEGYSVSREKKESFPLTVTSAQKNPTAFYLCASAPLAGGADTQYFGPGTRLTVL.

V is TRBV12-3 or TRBV12-4 and J is TRBJ1-1, with 7 bases lining up with TRBD1. With V trimmed by 6 bases and J by 1 base, 2 bases remained unmatched. The CDR3 length is 13 residues. In nucleotides, the CDR3 is TGTGCCAGCAGGCCAGGGGGGAACACTGAAGCTTTCTTT. Encoded protein: CASRPGGNTEAFF.

This rearrangement joins TRBV7-3 to TRBJ1-6; a possible D gene is TRBD1 (6 bases). Germline CDR1 is SGHTA and CDR2 is FQGTGA. The V end lost 3 bases, the J end lost 8 bases, and 17 bases lay between the germline ends. The CDR3 runs to 16 residues. CDR3: CASSLGTKAADSPLHF. CDR3 nucleotide sequence: TGTGCCAGCAGCTTGGGGACAAAGGCAGCGGATTCACCCCTCCACTTT. The variable domain in full, completed from reference TRBV7-3 and TRBJ1-6, reads GAGVSQTPSNKVTEKGKYVELRCDPISGHTALYWYRQSLGQGPEFLIYFQGTGAADDSGLPNDRFFAVRPEGSVSTLKIQRTERGDSAVYLCASSLGTKAADSPLHFGNGTRLTVT.

This clone appeared a single time. This sequence joins TRBV18 and TRBJ1-5, with D unresolved. Germline-derived CDR1 and CDR2 are KGHSH and LQKENI. CDR3 length: 15 residues. V lost 4 bases, J lost 3 bases, and 13 bases lay in between. CDR3: CASSLNRQSNQPQHF. The CDR3 coding sequence is TGTGCCAGCTCACTAAACCGGCAATCCAATCAGCCCCAGCATTTT.

The chain links TRBV3-1 (or the pseudogene TRBV3-2) to TRBJ1-1; 7 nucleotides align to TRBD1. The CDR3 runs 15 residues. Unmatched junction bases numbered 11, after V lost 4 bases and J lost 6 bases. Germline CDR1 is LGHDT and CDR2 is YNNKEL (reference sequence). Here the CDR3 DNA reads TGTGCCAGCAGCCCTTTCGACAGGGATGAGCCTGAAGCTTTCTTT. Its translation is CASSPFDRDEPEAFF.

This chain uses TRBV28 with TRBJ2-6, with D perhaps being TRBD1 or TRBD2 (5 bases each). The germline gives CDR1 MDHEN, CDR2 SYDVKM. This CDR3 comprises 18 residues. V lost 0 bases and J lost 0, with 12 bases in between. CDR3 loop: CASSLWSGPTSGANVLTF. DNA for the CDR3: TGTGCCAGCAGTTTATGGTCGGGACCGACCTCTGGGGCCAACGTCCTGACTTTC.

J is TRBJ1-1 and V is TRBV19; D may be TRBD1 (5 bases). Per the germline V gene, CDR1 is LNHDA and CDR2 is SQIVND (reference sequence). V was cut by 4 bases and J by 5 bases, with 17 bases left in between. CDR3 length equals 15 residues. The CDR3 DNA sequence: TGTGCCAGTAGTACCCCCGGGGCCCGGGGAACTGAAGCTTTCTTT. Protein sequence: CASSTPGARGTEAFF.

This chain joins TRBV5-1 and TRBJ2-5, with 10 bases that match TRBD2. With 4 bases clipped from V and 5 bases from J, the junction kept 5 bases outside the gene matches. There are 14 residues in the CDR3. Germline V lookup: CDR1 SGHRS, CDR2 YFSETQ. The CDR3 region has the DNA TGCGCCAGCAGCACCCCGACTAGCGGGGAGACCCAGTACTTC. Encoded protein: CASSTPTSGETQYF.

The chain is built from TRBV18 and TRBJ1-3; D is possibly TRBD1 (5 bases). Germline V gives CDR1 KGHSH, CDR2 LQKENI. CDR3 length: 14 residues. The V gene lost 6 bases and the J gene lost 1 base, with 10 bases spanning the gap. CDR3 loop: CASSLTGSGNTIYF. DNA of the CDR3: TGTGCCAGCTCGCTAACAGGTTCTGGAAACACCATATATTTT.

This clone occurred once. CDR3 sequence reads: CASSLALYTNQETQYF. Written as DNA, the CDR3 is TGTGCCAGCAGCTTAGCGTTGTACACCAACCAAGAGACCCAGTACTTC. This sequence joins TRBV7-2 and TRBJ2-5, with D unclear. Trimming took 0 bases from V and 0 from J, leaving 11 bases between them. This CDR3 is built from 16 residues. CDR1 and CDR2 from the germline V gene are SGHTA and FQGNSA.

The chain links TRBV20-1 to TRBJ2-1; D is ambiguous. This CDR3 region has 11 residues. The V gene lost 6 bases and the J gene lost 3 bases, with 6 bases spanning the gap. Germline CDR1 and CDR2: DFQATT and SNEGSKA (reference sequence). In nucleotides, the CDR3 is TGCAGTGCGATGAACTACAATGAGCAGTTCTTC. This gives the protein CSAMNYNEQFF.

The chain joins TRBV19 to TRBJ2-7; D ambiguous. Trimming stripped 9 bases from V and 3 bases from J, with 21 bases between. Per the germline V gene, CDR1 is LNHDA and CDR2 is SQIVND (reference sequence). The CDR3 is 15 amino acids. For the CDR3, the DNA is TGTGCCAGCCAGAGAAGTAGCCCGGCACGCTACGAGCAGTACTTC. Translation gives CASQRSSPARYEQYF.

The chain couples TRBV4-3 to TRBJ1-3, with D hard to call. With 0 bases removed from V and 1 base from J, the gap between germline ends came to 13 bases. The CDR3 loop spans 17 amino acids. The germline V gene encodes CDR1 LGHNA and CDR2 YSLEER. CDR3 residues: CASSQDQVERSGNTIYF. Written as DNA, the CDR3 is TGCGCCAGCAGCCAAGATCAGGTCGAGCGGTCTGGAAACACCATATATTTT.

The chain combines TRBV5-4 with TRBJ2-5; the D gene is possibly TRBD1 (5 bases). Trimming stripped 1 base from V and 2 bases from J, with 15 bases between. The CDR3 has 16 amino acids. Germline V gene lookup returns CDR1 SGHNT and CDR2 YYREEE (reference sequence). The CDR3 is CASSLYQGRTQETQYF. The CDR3 region has the DNA TGTGCCAGCAGCTTGTACCAGGGTAGAACACAAGAGACCCAGTACTTC.

The CDR3 here is CASSPERYTEAFF. DNA of the CDR3: TGTGCCAGCTCACCAGAGAGATACACTGAAGCTTTCTTT. The chain has TRBV18 and TRBJ1-1, with unresolved D. This CDR3 has 13 amino acids. Germline CDR1 is KGHSH and CDR2 is LQKENI. With 2 bases removed from V and 3 bases from J, the gap between germline ends came to 7 bases.

This chain joins TRBV24-1 and TRBJ1-1; D not certain. The CDR3 covers 13 residues. The V and J ends lost 7 bases and 1 base respectively, with 9 bases between them. The germline V gene has CDR1 KGHDR and CDR2 SFDVKD. CDR3 residues: CATRETANTEAFF. In nucleotides, the CDR3 is TGTGCCACCAGGGAAACAGCGAACACTGAAGCTTTCTTT.

The sample holds one count of this clone. The rearrangement links TRBV19 to TRBJ2-2; D ambiguous. The CDR3 spans 15 residues. Germline V gene data show CDR1 as LNHDA and CDR2 as SQIVND (reference sequence). The V gene lost 5 bases and the J gene lost 3 bases, with 13 bases spanning the gap. The CDR3 reads CASSPYAADTGELFF. The CDR3 nucleotides are TGTGCCAGTAGTCCTTATGCGGCGGACACCGGGGAGCTGTTTTTT.